This T cell receptor beta chain was retrieved from a study of cytomegalovirus exposure and HLA in healthy donors. Both 60 Vbeta primers and 13 Jbeta primers went into the PCR. Some clones are missing from TCRdb's copy, which holds only in-frame ones; the method was immunoSEQ multiplex PCR. The sample consists of about 180,000 clones, around 80% of them appearing once. Study-wide results and limits: Later genetic work tied a missense DCLRE1C variant to beta-chain V and J trimming.

Comment on this clone: As yet, its antigen is unknown. The identical CDR3 is also encoded by other nucleotide sequences in the sample.

Looked up from germline, CDR1 is SQVTM and CDR2 is ANQGSEA. With 6 bases clipped from V and 4 bases from J, the junction kept 4 bases outside the gene matches. The CDR3 runs 12 residues. The receptor comes from a girl aged 5 to 17 in good health and CMV-seropositive. The sequenced material came from PBMCs. The V gene is TRBV29-1, the J gene TRBJ2-7; 9 positions agree with TRBD1. CDR3 amino acids: CSVEGQGYEQYF. In nucleotides, the CDR3 is TGCAGCGTGGAGGGACAGGGATACGAGCAGTACTTC.